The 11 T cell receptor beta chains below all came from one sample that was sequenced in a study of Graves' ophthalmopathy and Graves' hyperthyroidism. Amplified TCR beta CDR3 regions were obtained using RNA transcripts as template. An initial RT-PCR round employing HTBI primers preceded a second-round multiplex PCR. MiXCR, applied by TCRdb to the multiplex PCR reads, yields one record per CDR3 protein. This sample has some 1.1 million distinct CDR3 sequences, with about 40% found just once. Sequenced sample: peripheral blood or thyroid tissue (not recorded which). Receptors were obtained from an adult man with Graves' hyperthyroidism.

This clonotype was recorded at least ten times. The CDR3 sequence: CASSLTSSSEQYF. Written as DNA, the CDR3 is TGTGCCAGCAGCTTAACGTCCAGTTCCGAGCAGTACTTC. This chain joins TRBV7-3 and TRBJ2-7; D unresolved. V shed 0 bases and J shed 6 bases, with 9 bases lying between them. There are 13 residues in the CDR3. Germline CDR1 SGHTA, CDR2 FQGTGA.

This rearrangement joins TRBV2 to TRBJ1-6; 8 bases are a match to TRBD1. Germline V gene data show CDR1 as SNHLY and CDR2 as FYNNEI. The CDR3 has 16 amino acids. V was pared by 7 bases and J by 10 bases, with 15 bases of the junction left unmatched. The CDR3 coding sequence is TGTGCCAGCACCAGTGGAGAAGGACAGGGTATCTCACCCCTCCACTTT. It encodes CASTSGEGQGISPLHF.

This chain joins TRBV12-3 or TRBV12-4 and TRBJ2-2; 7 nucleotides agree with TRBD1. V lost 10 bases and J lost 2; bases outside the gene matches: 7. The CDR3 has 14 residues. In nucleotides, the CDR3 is TGTGCCATCGGGACAGTTCAAAACACCGGGGAGCTGTTTTTT. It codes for CAIGTVQNTGELFF.

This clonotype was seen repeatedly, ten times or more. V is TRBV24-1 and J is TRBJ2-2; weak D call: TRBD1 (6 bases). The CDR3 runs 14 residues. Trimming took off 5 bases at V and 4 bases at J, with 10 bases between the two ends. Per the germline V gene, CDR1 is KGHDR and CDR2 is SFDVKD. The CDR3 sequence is CATSAPGVTGELFF. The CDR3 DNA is TGTGCCACCAGTGCCCCAGGGGTCACCGGGGAGCTGTTTTTT.

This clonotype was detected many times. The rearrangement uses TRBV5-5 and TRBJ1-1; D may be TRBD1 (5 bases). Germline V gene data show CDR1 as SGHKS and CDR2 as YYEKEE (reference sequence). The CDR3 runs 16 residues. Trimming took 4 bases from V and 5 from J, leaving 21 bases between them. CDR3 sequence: CASSPAEGRLGTEAFF. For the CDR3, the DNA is TGTGCCAGCAGCCCAGCCGAGGGACGCCTAGGTACTGAAGCTTTCTTT. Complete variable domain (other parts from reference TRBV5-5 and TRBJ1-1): DAGVTQSPTHLIKTRGQQVTLRCSPISGHKSVSWYQQVLGQGPQFIFQYYEKEERGRGNFPDRFSARQFPNYSSELNVNALLLGDSALYLCASSPAEGRLGTEAFFGQGTRLTVV.

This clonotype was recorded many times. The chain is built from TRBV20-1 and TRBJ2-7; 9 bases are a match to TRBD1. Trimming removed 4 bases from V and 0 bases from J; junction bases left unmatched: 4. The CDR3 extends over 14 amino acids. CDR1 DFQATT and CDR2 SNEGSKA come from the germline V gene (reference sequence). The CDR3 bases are TGCAGTGCTATCTGGGACAGGGCCTCCTACGAGCAGTACTTC. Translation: CSAIWDRASYEQYF.

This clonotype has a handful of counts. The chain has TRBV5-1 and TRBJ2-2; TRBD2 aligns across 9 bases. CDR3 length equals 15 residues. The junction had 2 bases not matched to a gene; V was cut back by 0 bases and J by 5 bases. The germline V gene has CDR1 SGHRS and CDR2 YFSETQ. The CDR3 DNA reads TGCGCCAGCAGCTTGGGAGGACTAGCGACCGGGGAGCTGTTTTTT. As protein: CASSLGGLATGELFF.

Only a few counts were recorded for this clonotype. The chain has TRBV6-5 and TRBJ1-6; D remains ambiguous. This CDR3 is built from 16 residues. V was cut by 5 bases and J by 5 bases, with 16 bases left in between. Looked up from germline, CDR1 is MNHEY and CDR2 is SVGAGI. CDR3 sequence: CASSKPERIHNSPLHF. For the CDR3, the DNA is TGTGCCAGCAGTAAACCAGAAAGGATTCATAATTCACCCCTCCACTTT.

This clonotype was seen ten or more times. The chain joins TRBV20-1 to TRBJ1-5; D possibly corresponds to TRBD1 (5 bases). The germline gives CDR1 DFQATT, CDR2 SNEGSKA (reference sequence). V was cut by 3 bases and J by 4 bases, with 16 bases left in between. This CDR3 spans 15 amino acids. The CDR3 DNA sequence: TGCAGTGCTAGGCGCCGATCAGGGAGAAATCAGCCCCAGCATTTT. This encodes CSARRRSGRNQPQHF.

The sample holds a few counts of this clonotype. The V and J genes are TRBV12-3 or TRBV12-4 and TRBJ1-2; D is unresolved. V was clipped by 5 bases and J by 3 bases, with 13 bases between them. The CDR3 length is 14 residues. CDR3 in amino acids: CASSPIDPHYGYTF. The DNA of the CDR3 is TGTGCCAGCAGTCCGATTGACCCGCACTATGGCTACACCTTC.

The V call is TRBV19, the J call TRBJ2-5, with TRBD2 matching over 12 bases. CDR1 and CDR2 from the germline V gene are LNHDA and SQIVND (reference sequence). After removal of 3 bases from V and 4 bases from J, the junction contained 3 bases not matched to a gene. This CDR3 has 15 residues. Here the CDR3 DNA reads TGTGCCAGTAGTATTTCGACTAGCGGGAGAGAGACCCAGTACTTC. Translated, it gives CASSISTSGRETQYF.